This entry describes one TCR beta chain. The record originates from a study of blood T cell repertoires in COVID-19. Study-level information: The United States, Italy and Spain provided the acute and convalescent COVID-19 samples.

Germline V gene data show CDR1 as SGHAT and CDR2 as FQNNGV. The ends lost 5 bases at V and 2 bases at J; junction bases unmatched: 7. The CDR3 spans 15 residues. The method was immunoSEQ multiplex PCR; TCRdb's version includes in-frame clones alone and lacks a portion of them. Among roughly 120,000 clones listed, about nine tenths were seen once. J is TRBJ2-7 and V is TRBV11-2; 9 nucleotides line up with TRBD2. The source is a human donor with active COVID-19. The donor label of this sample is uncertain. The sample comprised peripheral blood. The CDR3 DNA reads TGTGCCAGCAGCAACCAGGGCGGGGGGGCCTACGAGCAGTACTTC. Amino acids: CASSNQGGGAYEQYF.